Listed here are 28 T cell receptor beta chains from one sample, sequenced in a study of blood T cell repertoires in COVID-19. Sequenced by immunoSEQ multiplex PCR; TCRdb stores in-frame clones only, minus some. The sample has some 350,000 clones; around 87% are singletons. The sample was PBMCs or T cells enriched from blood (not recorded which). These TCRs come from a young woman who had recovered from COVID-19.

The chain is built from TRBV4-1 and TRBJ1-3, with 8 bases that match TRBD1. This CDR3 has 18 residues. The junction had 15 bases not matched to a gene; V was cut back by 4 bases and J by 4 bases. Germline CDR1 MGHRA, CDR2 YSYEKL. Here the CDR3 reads CASSRGTGSLLGGNTIYF. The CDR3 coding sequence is TGCGCCAGCAGCCGCGGGACAGGCTCTCTCTTGGGCGGAAACACCATATATTTT.

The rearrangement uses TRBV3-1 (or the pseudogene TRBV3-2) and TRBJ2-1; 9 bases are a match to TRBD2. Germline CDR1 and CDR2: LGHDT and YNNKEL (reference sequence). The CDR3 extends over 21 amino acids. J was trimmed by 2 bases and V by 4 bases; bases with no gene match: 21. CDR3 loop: CASSPSKRLAEWEGAYNEQFF. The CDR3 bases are TGTGCCAGCAGCCCCTCCAAACGACTAGCGGAGTGGGAAGGGGCCTACAATGAGCAGTTCTTC.

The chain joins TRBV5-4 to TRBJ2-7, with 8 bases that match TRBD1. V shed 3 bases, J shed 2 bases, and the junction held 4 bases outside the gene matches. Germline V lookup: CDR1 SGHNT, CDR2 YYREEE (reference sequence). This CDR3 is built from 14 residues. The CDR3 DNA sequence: TGTGCCAGCAGCTCTTACAGGGGGACCTACGAGCAGTACTTC. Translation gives CASSSYRGTYEQYF.

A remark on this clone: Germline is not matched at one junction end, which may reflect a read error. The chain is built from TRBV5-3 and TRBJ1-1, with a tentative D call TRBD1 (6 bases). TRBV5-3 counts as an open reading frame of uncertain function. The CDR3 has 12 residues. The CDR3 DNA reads TGTGCCAGAAGCATCCCGGGACCTAGGGGGGGTTTT. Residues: CARSIPGPRGGF.

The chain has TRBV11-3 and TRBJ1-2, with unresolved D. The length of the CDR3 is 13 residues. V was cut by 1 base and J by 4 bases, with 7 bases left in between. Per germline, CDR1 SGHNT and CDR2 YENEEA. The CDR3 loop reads CASSLVGGYGYTF. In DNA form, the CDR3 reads TGTGCCAGCAGCTTAGTAGGCGGCTATGGCTACACCTTC.

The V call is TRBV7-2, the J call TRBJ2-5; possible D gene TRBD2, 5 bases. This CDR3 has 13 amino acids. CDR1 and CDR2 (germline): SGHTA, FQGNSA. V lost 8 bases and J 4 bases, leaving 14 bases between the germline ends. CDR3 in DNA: TGTGCCAGCTCGGGGTTTTGGGGAGAGACCCAGTACTTC. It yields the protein CASSGFWGETQYF.

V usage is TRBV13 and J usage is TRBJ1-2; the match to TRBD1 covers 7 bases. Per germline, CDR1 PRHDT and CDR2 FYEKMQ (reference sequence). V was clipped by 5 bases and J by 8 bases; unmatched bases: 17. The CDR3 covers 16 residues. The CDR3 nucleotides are TGTGCCAGCAGCCCTCGACAGGGAATTTCATCCGGCGGCTACACCTTC. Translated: CASSPRQGISSGGYTF.

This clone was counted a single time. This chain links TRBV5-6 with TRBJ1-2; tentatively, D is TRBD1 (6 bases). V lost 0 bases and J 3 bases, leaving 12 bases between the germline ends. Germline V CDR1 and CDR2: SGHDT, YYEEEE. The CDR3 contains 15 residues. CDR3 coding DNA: TGTGCCAGCAGCTTGGTTCAGGGGCCTGACTATGGCTACACCTTC. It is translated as CASSLVQGPDYGYTF.

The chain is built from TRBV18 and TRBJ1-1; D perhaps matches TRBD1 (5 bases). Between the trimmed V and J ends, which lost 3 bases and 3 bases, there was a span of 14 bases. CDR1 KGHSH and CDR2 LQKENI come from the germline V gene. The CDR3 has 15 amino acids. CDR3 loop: CASSPPTGGYTEAFF. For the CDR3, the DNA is TGTGCCAGCTCACCCCCGACGGGGGGATACACTGAAGCTTTCTTT.

The CDR3 DNA is TGTGCCAGCAGCCAGAGCGACAGGGCGGAGGAAAAACTGTTTTTT. It is translated as CASSQSDRAEEKLFF. This chain joins TRBV4-2 and TRBJ1-4, with TRBD1 identical over 7 bases. Unmatched junction bases numbered 9, after V lost 3 bases and J lost 8 bases. This CDR3 has 15 amino acids. Germline-derived CDR1 and CDR2 are LGHNA and YNFKEQ.

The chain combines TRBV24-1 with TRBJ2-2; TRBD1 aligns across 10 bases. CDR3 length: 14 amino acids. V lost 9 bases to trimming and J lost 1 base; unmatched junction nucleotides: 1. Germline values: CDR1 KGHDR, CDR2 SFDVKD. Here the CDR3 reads CATRDRGNTGELFF. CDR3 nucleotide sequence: TGTGCCACCCGGGACAGGGGGAACACCGGGGAGCTGTTTTTT.

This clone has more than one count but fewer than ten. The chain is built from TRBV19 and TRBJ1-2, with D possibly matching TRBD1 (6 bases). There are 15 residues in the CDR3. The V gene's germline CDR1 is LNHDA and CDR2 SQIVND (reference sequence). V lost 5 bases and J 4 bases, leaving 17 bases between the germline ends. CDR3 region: CASSVTPTGLYGYTF. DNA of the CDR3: TGTGCCAGTAGTGTCACCCCGACAGGCCTCTATGGCTACACCTTC.

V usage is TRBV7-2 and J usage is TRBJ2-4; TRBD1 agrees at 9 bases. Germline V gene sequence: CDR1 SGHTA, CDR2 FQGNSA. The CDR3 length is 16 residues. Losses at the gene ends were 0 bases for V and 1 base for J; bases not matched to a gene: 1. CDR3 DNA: TGTGCCAGCAGCTTAGCGGGGACAGGGGCCAAAAACATTCAGTACTTC. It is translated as CASSLAGTGAKNIQYF.

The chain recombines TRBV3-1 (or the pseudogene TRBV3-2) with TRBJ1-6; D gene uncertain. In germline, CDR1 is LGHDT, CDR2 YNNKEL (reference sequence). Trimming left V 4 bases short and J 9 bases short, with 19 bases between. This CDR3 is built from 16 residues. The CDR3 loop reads CASSLQQFSPGSPLHF. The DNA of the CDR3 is TGTGCCAGCAGCCTCCAACAGTTCTCCCCTGGTTCACCCCTCCACTTT.

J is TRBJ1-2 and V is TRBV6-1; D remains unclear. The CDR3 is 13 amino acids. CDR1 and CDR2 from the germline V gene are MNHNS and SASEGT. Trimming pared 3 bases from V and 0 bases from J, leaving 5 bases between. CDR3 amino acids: CASSDVSNYGYTF. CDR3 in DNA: TGTGCCAGCAGTGATGTCTCTAACTATGGCTACACCTTC.

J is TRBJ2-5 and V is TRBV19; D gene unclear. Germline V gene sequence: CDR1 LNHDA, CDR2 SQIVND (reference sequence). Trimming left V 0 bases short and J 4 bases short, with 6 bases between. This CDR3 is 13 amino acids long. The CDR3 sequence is CASSIDARETQYF. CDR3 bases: TGTGCCAGTAGTATAGATGCGCGAGAGACCCAGTACTTC.

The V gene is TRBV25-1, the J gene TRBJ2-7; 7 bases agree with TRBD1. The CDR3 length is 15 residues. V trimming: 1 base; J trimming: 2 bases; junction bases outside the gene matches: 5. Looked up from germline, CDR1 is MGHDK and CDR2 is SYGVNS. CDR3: CASSEFGTEPYEQYF. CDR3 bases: TGTGCCAGCAGTGAATTCGGGACAGAGCCCTACGAGCAGTACTTC.

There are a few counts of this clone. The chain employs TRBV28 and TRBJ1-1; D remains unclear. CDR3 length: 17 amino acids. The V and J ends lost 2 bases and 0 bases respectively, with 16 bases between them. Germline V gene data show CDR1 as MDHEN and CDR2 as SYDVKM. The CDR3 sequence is CASSLGREGGVNTEAFF. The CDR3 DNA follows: TGTGCCAGCAGTTTAGGTCGGGAGGGCGGGGTGAACACTGAAGCTTTCTTT.

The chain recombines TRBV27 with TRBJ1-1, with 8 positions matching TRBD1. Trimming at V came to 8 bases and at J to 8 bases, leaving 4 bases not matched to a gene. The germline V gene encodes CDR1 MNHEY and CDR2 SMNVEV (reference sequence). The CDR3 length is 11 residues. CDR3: CASARDREAFF. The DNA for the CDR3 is TGTGCCAGCGCCAGGGACAGGGAAGCTTTCTTT.

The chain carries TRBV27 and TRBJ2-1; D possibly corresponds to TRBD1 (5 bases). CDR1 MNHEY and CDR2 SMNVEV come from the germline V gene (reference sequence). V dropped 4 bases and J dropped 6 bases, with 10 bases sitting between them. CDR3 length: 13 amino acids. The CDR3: CASSSQQVNEQFF. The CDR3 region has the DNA TGTGCCAGCAGTTCCCAACAGGTCAATGAGCAGTTCTTC.

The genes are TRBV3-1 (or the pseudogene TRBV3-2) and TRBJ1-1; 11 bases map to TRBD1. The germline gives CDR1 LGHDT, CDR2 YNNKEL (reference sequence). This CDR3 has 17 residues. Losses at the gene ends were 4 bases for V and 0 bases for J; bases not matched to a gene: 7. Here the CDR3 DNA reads TGTGCCAGCAGCCCCCTATGGGACAGGGGGTTGAACACTGAAGCTTTCTTT. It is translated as CASSPLWDRGLNTEAFF.

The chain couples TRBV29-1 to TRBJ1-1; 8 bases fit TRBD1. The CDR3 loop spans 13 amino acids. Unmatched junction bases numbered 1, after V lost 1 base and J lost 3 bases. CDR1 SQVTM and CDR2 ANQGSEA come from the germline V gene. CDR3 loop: CSVEVTGDTEAFF. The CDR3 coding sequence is TGCAGCGTTGAAGTGACAGGGGACACTGAAGCTTTCTTT.

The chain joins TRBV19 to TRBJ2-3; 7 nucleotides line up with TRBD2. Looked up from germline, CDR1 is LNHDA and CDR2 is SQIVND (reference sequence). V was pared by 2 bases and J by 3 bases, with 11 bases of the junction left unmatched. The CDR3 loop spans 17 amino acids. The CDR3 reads CASSIMPGRGGTDTQYF. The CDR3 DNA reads TGTGCCAGTAGTATAATGCCGGGGCGGGGAGGGACAGATACGCAGTATTTT. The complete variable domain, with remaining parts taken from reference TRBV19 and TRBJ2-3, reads DGGITQSPKYLFRKEGQNVTLSCEQNLNHDAMYWYRQDPGQGLRLIYYSQIVNDFQKGDIAEGYSVSREKKESFPLTVTSAQKNPTAFYLCASSIMPGRGGTDTQYFGPGTRLTVL.

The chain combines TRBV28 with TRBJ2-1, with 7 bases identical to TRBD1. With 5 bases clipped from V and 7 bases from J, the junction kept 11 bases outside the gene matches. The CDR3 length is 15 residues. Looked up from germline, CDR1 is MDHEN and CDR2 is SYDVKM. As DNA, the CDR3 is TGTGCCAGCAGTGTTACAGGGGTTGTGAAGAATGAGCAGTTCTTC. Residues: CASSVTGVVKNEQFF.

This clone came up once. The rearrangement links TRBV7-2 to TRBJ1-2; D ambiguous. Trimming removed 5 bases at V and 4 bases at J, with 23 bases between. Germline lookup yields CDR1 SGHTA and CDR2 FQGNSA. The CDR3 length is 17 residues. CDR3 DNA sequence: TGTGCCAGCAGCCAGACTCTCGTCAGTGGCACTGGCTATGGCTACACCTTC. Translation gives CASSQTLVSGTGYGYTF.

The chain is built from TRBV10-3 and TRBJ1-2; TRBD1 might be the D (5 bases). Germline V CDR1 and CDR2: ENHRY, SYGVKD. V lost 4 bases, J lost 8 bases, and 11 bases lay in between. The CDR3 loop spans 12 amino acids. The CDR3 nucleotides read TGTGCCATCAGTGGGGCAGGGAAAGGCTACACCTTC. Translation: CAISGAGKGYTF.

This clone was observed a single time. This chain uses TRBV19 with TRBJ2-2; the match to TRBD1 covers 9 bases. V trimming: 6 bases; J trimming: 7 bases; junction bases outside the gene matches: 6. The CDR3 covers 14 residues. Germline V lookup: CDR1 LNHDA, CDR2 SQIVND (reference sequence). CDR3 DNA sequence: TGTGCCAGTAGGCGACAGGGGGAGAGCGGGGAGCTGTTTTTT. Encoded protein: CASRRQGESGELFF.

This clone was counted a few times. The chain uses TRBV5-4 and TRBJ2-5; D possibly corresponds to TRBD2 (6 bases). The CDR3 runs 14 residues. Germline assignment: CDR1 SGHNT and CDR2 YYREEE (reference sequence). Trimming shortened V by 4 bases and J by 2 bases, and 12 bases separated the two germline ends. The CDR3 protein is CASSNRDFQETQYF. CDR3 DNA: TGTGCCAGCAGCAACCGGGACTTTCAAGAGACCCAGTACTTC.